The rows below give T cell receptor beta chains drawn from one sample of a study of T cell responses to AZD1222 COVID-19 vaccine. Measured with immunoSEQ multiplex PCR; TCRdb has only the in-frame clones, and not every one. The repertoire consists of 80,000 to 100,000 clones, with approximately 90% occurring once and the leading ten covering just under 7.5%. The material sequenced was peripheral blood, taken on day 0 of AZD1222 vaccination. These receptors originate from an adult in good health. Both conserved end residues are part of each CDR3. The D gene is left open where the match is weak. Expanded clones are given a class, and other clones once, few, many or no size at all.

TRBJ1-5 | TRBV7-3 | - | - | CASSPGSNQPQHF | TGTGCCAGCAGCCCGGGTAGCAATCAGCCCCAGCATTTT
TRBJ1-2 | TRBV7-8 | few | - | CASSLGSTDYYGYTF | TGTGCCAGCAGCTTAGGCTCTACAGATTACTATGGCTACACCTTC
TRBJ1-1 | TRBV2 | few | - | CASKGELNTEAFF | TGTGCCAGCAAGGGGGAGCTGAACACTGAAGCTTTCTTT
TRBJ2-5 | TRBV2 | - | TRBD1 | CASLGQEYQETQYF | TGTGCCAGCCTAGGACAGGAGTACCAAGAGACCCAGTACTTC
TRBJ1-2 | TRBV5-4 | - | - | CASSPLLGSNYGYTF | TGTGCCAGCAGCCCGCTGTTGGGTTCTAACTATGGCTACACCTTC
TRBJ1-5 | TRBV19 | - | TRBD1 | CASSFRQGYQPQHF | TGTGCCAGTAGTTTCCGACAGGGGTATCAGCCCCAGCATTTT
TRBJ2-7 | TRBV19 | - | - | CASSPRTTSYEQYF | TGTGCCAGTAGTCCCAGGACTACCTCCTACGAGCAGTACTTC
TRBJ2-1 | TRBV11-1 | - | - | CASSLGGNYNEQFF | TGTGCCAGCAGCTTAGGCGGGAACTACAATGAGCAGTTCTTC
TRBJ1-1 | TRBV19 | once | - | CASSRMGQKNTEAFF | TGTGCCAGTAGTCGAATGGGACAAAAGAACACTGAAGCTTTCTTT
TRBJ2-1 | TRBV6-5 | - | TRBD2 | CASSTTSEGDNEQFF | TGTGCCAGCAGTACGACTAGCGAAGGGGACAATGAGCAGTTCTTC
TRBJ1-3 | TRBV29-1 | - | - | CSVEQGPGNTIYF | TGCAGCGTTGAGCAGGGTCCTGGAAACACCATATATTTT
TRBJ1-2 | TRBV28 | - | - | CASSTGFNYGYTF | TGTGCCAGCAGTACAGGGTTTAACTATGGCTACACCTTC
TRBJ1-1 | TRBV19 | - | TRBD1 | CASSRDSSMNTEAFF | TGTGCCAGTAGCCGGGACAGCTCCATGAACACTGAAGCTTTCTTT
TRBJ1-5 | TRBV18 | once | - | CASSPSAPGAGQPQHF | TGTGCCAGCTCACCATCGGCCCCTGGGGCGGGCCAGCCCCAGCATTTT
TRBJ1-2 | TRBV4-3 | - | - | CASSQDQGGLYGYTF | TGCGCCAGCAGCCAAGATCAAGGCGGCCTCTATGGCTACACCTTC
TRBJ1-1 | TRBV12-3/TRBV12-4 | - | - | CASSFPPNREAFF | TGTGCCAGCAGTTTCCCCCCAAACAGAGAAGCTTTCTTT
TRBJ1-3 | TRBV23-1 | - | - | CATRPGQHSGNTIYF | TGCGCCACACGCCCGGGACAACACTCTGGAAACACCATATATTTT
TRBJ2-1 | TRBV29-1 | - | - | CSVVVSPRNYNEQFF | TGCAGCGTTGTAGTTTCTCCAAGGAACTACAATGAGCAGTTCTTC
TRBJ2-1 | TRBV9 | - | - | CASSVGTGSYNEQFF | TGTGCCAGCAGCGTAGGTACAGGCTCCTACAATGAGCAGTTCTTC
TRBJ2-1 | TRBV5-6 | - | - | CASSSPDNEQFF | TGTGCCAGCAGCTCCCCGGACAATGAGCAGTTCTTC
TRBJ1-2 | TRBV7-2 | - | TRBD1 | CASSKTGVYGYTF | TGTGCCAGCAGTAAAACAGGGGTCTATGGCTACACCTTC
TRBJ1-1 | TRBV28 | - | - | CASSSPQNTEAFF | TGTGCCAGCAGTTCCCCACAAAACACTGAAGCTTTCTTT
TRBJ2-2 | TRBV2 | once | - | CASATRAANTGELFF | TGTGCCAGTGCTACCCGGGCCGCAAACACCGGGGAGCTGTTTTTT
TRBJ2-3 | TRBV28 | - | TRBD2 | CASSSPGLAGVGDTQYF | TGTGCCAGCAGTTCCCCCGGACTAGCGGGAGTAGGAGATACGCAGTATTTT
TRBJ1-6 | TRBV6-5 | - | - | CASSYRAAVAPLHF | TGTGCCAGCAGTTACAGGGCAGCGGTAGCGCCCCTCCACTTT
TRBJ2-7 | TRBV28 | few | TRBD2 | CASSLEGGAGSLGYEQYF | TGTGCCAGCAGTTTAGAGGGAGGGGCCGGGAGTTTGGGTTACGAGCAGTACTTC
TRBJ1-6 | TRBV5-1 | - | - | CASSLGHYNSPLHF | TGCGCCAGCAGCTTAGGACATTATAATTCACCCCTCCACTTT
TRBJ1-4 | TRBV7-2 | - | TRBD1 | CASSPGGSLGEKLFF | TGTGCCAGCAGCCCAGGGGGCTCCTTGGGAGAAAAACTGTTTTTT
TRBJ1-6 | TRBV5-1 | - | - | CASSPGLSNSPLHF | TGCGCCAGCAGCCCCGGCTTGTCGAATTCACCCCTCCACTTT
TRBJ2-7 | TRBV29-1 | - | TRBD2 | CSAGTGTSVYEQYF | TGCAGCGCTGGGACCGGGACTAGCGTCTACGAGCAGTACTTC
TRBJ2-7 | TRBV6-5 | - | - | CASSSHDQDYEQYF | TGTGCCAGCAGCTCCCACGACCAAGACTACGAGCAGTACTTC
TRBJ2-3 | TRBV6-2/TRBV6-3 | - | - | CASNYPGSTDTQYF | TGTGCCAGCAATTATCCCGGGAGCACAGATACGCAGTATTTT
TRBJ1-5 | TRBV2 | - | TRBD1 | CASSAQGVGNQPQHF | TGTGCCAGCAGCGCACAGGGGGTCGGCAATCAGCCCCAGCATTTT
TRBJ2-7 | TRBV28 | - | TRBD2 | CASSPTLASGRSYEQYF | TGTGCCAGCAGTCCCACCCTTGCGAGCGGGAGATCCTACGAGCAGTACTTC
TRBJ2-1 | TRBV9 | - | TRBD2 | CASSVAGTSGYNEQFF | TGTGCCAGCAGCGTCGCCGGGACTAGCGGTTACAATGAGCAGTTCTTC
TRBJ2-3 | TRBV7-9 | - | - | CASSRRTDLNTDTQYF | TGTGCCAGCAGCCGTCGGACGGATTTGAACACAGATACGCAGTATTTT
TRBJ2-2 | TRBV10-3 | - | - | CAISDREGELFF | TGTGCCATCAGTGACAGGGAAGGGGAGCTGTTTTTT
TRBJ2-1 | TRBV9 | - | TRBD2 | CASSVQAGGTYNEQFF | TGTGCCAGCAGCGTTCAAGCGGGGGGAACCTACAATGAGCAGTTCTTC
TRBJ1-5 | TRBV7-2 | - | - | CASSLDSAQTLNQPQHF | TGTGCCAGCAGCTTAGACAGCGCACAGACTCTCAATCAGCCCCAGCATTTT